This T cell receptor (beta chain) is drawn from a study of beta chain features in type 1 diabetes. As regards this clone: What it binds is unknown.

The germline V and J ends were trimmed by 1 base and 0 bases, with 15 bases remaining between them. The CDR3 extends over 17 amino acids. Germline CDR1 and CDR2: SGHAT and FQNNGV. Points from the study as a whole: Type 1 diabetes patients had VDJ junctions that carried fewer insertions and more deletions. Shortening of TCRB CDR3s, moderate but significant, appeared in all four CD4+ subsets of Type 1 diabetes patients.

Of the isolated RNA, all was reverse transcribed, and so the sequenced material was expressed TCRB transcripts. The assay was immunoSEQ multiplex PCR, and TCRdb's table has in-frame clones only and misses some. The sample shows 300,000 to 350,000 clones, approximately 12% of them seen only once. This chain connects TRBV11-2 to TRBJ1-2, with D perhaps TRBD1 (5 bases). Specimen: naive CD4+ T cells from blood. This TCR derives from a young woman with type 1 diabetes. The CDR3 nucleotides are TGTGCCAGCAGCTTAGCGAGGTTGCGGGGACCTAACTATGGCTACACCTTC. Amino acids: CASSLARLRGPNYGYTF.